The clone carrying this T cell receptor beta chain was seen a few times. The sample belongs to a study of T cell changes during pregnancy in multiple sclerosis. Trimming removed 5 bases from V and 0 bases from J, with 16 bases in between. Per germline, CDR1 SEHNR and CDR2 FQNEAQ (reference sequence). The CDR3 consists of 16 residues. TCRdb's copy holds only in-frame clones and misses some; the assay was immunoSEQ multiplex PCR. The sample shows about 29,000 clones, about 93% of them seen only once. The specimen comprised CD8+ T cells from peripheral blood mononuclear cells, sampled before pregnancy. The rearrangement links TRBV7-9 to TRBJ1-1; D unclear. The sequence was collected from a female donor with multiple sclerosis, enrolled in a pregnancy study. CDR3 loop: CASSMTSNKMNTEAFF. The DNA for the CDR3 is TGTGCCAGCAGCATGACATCGAACAAAATGAACACTGAAGCTTTCTTT.